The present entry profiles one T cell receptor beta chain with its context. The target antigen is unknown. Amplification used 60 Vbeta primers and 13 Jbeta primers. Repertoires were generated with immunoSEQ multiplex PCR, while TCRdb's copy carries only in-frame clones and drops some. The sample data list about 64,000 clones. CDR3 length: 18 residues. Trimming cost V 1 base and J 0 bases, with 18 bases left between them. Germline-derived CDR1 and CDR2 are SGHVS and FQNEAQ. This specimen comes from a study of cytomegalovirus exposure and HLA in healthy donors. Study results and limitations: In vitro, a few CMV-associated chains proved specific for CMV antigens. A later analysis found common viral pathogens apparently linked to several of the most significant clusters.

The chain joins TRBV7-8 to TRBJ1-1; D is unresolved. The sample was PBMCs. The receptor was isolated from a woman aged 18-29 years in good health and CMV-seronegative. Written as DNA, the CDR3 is TGTGCCAGCAGCTTAGTCCCCTGGGGTCGGGGAATGAACACTGAAGCTTTCTTT. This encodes CASSLVPWGRGMNTEAFF.